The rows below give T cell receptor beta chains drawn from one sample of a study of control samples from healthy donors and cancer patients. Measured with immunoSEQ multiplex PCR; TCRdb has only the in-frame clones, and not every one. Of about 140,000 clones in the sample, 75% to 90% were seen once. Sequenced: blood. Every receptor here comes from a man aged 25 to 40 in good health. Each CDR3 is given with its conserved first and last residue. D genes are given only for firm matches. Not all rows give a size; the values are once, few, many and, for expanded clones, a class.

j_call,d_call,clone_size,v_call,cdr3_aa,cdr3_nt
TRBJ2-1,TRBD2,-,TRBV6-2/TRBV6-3,CASSQLAGGLDNEQFF,TGTGCCAGCAGTCAACTAGCGGGAGGGCTGGACAATGAGCAGTTCTTC
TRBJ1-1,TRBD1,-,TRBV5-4,CASSSPGQGYVNTEAFF,TGTGCCAGCAGCTCCCCGGGACAGGGTTACGTGAACACTGAAGCTTTCTTT
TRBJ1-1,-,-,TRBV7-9,CASSPWGPEAFF,TGTGCCAGCAGCCCATGGGGACCTGAAGCTTTCTTT
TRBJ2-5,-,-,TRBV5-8,CASSRGFLRETQYF,TGTGCCAGTAGCAGGGGATTCCTCCGAGAGACCCAGTACTTC
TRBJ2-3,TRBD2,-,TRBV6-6,CASSSQGLAGTDTQYF,TGTGCCAGCAGCTCCCAGGGACTAGCGGGCACAGATACGCAGTATTTT
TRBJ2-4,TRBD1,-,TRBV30,CAWSPGGGTGGGKAKNIQYF,TGTGCCTGGAGTCCCGGTGGTGGGACAGGGGGCGGGAAGGCCAAAAACATTCAGTACTTC
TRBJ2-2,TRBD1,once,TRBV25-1,CASSGGQGFTGELFF,TGTGCCAGCAGTGGGGGACAGGGGTTCACCGGGGAGCTGTTTTTT
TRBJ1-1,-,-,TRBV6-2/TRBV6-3,CASNPGGARTEAFF,TGTGCCAGCAACCCCGGGGGGGCGAGGACTGAAGCTTTCTTT
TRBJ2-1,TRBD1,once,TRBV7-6,CASSFGTGGLNEQFF,TGTGCCAGCAGCTTCGGGACAGGGGGCCTGAATGAGCAGTTCTTC
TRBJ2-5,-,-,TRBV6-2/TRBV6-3,CASSYTGQQETQYF,TGTGCCAGCAGTTACACAGGGCAACAAGAGACCCAGTACTTC
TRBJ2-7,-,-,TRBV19,CASSTQSTLYTHGEQYF,TGTGCCAGTAGTACCCAGTCTACGCTCTATACACATGGAGAGCAGTACTTC
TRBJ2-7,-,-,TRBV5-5,CASSLGLVSYEQYF,TGTGCCAGCAGCTTGGGACTAGTCTCCTACGAGCAGTACTTC
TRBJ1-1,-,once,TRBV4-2,CASSQYGGQNTEAFF,TGTGCCAGCAGTCAGTATGGGGGGCAGAACACTGAAGCTTTCTTT
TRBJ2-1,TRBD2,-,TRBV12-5,CASGQGLAGSSSYNEQFF,TGTGCTAGTGGTCAAGGACTAGCGGGCTCGAGCTCCTACAATGAGCAGTTCTTC
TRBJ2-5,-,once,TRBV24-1,CATSDFRTQETQYF,TGTGCCACCAGTGATTTCAGGACACAAGAGACCCAGTACTTC
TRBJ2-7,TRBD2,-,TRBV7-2,CASSSGLASSYEQYF,TGTGCCAGCAGCTCCGGACTAGCCAGCTCCTACGAGCAGTACTTC
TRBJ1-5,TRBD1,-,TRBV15,CATSTLGGGGQPQHF,TGTGCCACCAGCACCCTCGGAGGGGGCGGTCAGCCCCAGCATTTT
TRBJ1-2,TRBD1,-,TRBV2,CASRKTGGHYGYTF,TGTGCCAGCCGAAAGACAGGGGGCCACTATGGCTACACCTTC
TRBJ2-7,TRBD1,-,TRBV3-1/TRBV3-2,CASSQGQGAPYEQYF,TGTGCCAGCAGCCAAGGACAGGGGGCTCCCTACGAGCAGTACTTC
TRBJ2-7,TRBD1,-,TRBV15,CATSRDAQGAREQYF,TGTGCCACCAGCAGAGATGCACAGGGGGCACGGGAGCAGTACTTC
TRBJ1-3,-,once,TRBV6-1,CASSERTGKSLGNTIYF,TGTGCCAGCAGTGAACGGACGGGAAAGAGTCTTGGAAACACCATATATTTT
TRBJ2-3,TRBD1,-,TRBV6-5,CASSRGQGVTDTQYF,TGTGCCAGCAGCCGGGGACAGGGGGTGACAGATACGCAGTATTTT
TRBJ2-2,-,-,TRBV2,CASIKGANTGELFF,TGTGCCAGCATTAAGGGTGCGAACACCGGGGAGCTGTTTTTT
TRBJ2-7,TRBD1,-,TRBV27,CASGQVSYEQYF,TGTGCCAGTGGACAGGTCTCCTACGAGCAGTACTTC
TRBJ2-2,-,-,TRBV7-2,CASSLDRQNTGELFF,TGTGCCAGCAGCTTAGATCGGCAGAACACCGGGGAGCTGTTTTTT
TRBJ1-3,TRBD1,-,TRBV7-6,CASSLAPDRDGNTIYF,TGTGCCAGCAGCTTAGCGCCGGACAGGGATGGAAACACCATATATTTT
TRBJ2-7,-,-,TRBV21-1,CASSTPQLSSYEQYF,TGTGCCAGCAGCACCCCCCAGCTTAGTAGCTACGAGCAGTACTTC
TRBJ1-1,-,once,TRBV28,CASSISPFGEGNTEAFF,TGTGCCAGCAGCATTAGTCCCTTTGGTGAGGGCAACACTGAAGCTTTCTTT
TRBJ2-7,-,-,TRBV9,CASSPTTASSYEQYF,TGTGCCAGCAGCCCGACGACAGCGAGCTCCTACGAGCAGTACTTC
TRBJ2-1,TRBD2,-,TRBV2,CASLGLADYNEQFF,TGTGCCAGCCTGGGGCTAGCGGATTACAATGAGCAGTTCTTC
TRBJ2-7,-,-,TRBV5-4,CASSYRVSDEQYF,TGTGCCAGCAGCTACAGGGTGTCGGACGAGCAGTACTTC
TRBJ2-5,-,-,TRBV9,CASSVQYQETQYF,TGTGCCAGCAGCGTACAATACCAAGAGACCCAGTACTTC
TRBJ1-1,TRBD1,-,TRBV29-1,CSAAPGTGRFTEAFF,TGCAGCGCCGCCCCCGGGACAGGGAGGTTTACTGAAGCTTTCTTT
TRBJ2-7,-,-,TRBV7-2,CASSLDGGSYEQYF,TGTGCCAGCAGCTTAGACGGCGGCTCCTACGAGCAGTACTTC
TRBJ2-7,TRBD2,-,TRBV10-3,CATSGGAYEQYF,TGTGCCACGAGCGGGGGGGCTTACGAGCAGTACTTC
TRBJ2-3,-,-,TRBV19,CASSLEPGLEGDTQYF,TGTGCCAGTAGTCTAGAACCGGGTCTAGAGGGAGATACGCAGTATTTT
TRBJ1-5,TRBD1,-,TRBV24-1,CATSDSRGLGQPQHF,TGTGCCACCAGTGATTCTAGGGGGCTTGGTCAGCCCCAGCATTTT
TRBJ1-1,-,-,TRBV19,CASTGGEAFF,TGTGCCAGTACTGGGGGTGAAGCTTTCTTT
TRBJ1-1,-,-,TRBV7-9,CASSQTGRAEAFF,TGTGCCAGCAGCCAAACGGGGAGGGCTGAAGCTTTCTTT
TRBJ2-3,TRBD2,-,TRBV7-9,CASSLAGGGDTQYF,TGTGCCAGCAGCCTAGCGGGGGGAGGAGATACGCAGTATTTT
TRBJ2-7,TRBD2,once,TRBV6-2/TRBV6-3,CASSYSIGGSQLAVSYEQYF,TGTGCCAGCAGTTACTCGATTGGTGGGTCACAACTAGCGGTTTCCTACGAGCAGTACTTC
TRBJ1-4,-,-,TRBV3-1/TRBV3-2,CASSRDRATNEKLFF,TGTGCCAGCAGCCGAGACAGAGCAACTAATGAAAAACTGTTTTTT
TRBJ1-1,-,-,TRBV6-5,CASSYDGQLNTEAFF,TGTGCCAGCAGTTATGATGGACAGCTGAACACTGAAGCTTTCTTT
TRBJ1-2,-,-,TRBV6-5,CASSYWDGNGYTF,TGTGCCAGCAGTTACTGGGACGGAAATGGCTACACCTTC
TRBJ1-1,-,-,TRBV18,CASSPPGRQPMNTEAFF,TGTGCCAGCTCACCCCCGGGACGCCAGCCGATGAACACTGAAGCTTTCTTT
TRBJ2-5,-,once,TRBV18,CASSPYPGVLQETQYF,TGTGCCAGCTCGCCTTATCCGGGGGTCCTCCAAGAGACCCAGTACTTC
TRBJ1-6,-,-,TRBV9,CASSVDGGNSPLHF,TGTGCCAGCAGCGTGGACGGTGGGAATTCACCCCTCCACTTT
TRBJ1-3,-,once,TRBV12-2,CAVGGSGNTIYF,TGTGCAGTGGGGGGCTCTGGAAACACCATATATTTT
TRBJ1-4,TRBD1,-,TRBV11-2,CASQIRGREEKLFF,TGTGCCAGCCAGATCAGGGGGCGAGAGGAAAAACTGTTTTTT
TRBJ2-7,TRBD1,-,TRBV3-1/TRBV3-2,CASSPTQGTYEQYF,TGTGCCAGCAGCCCGACACAGGGGACCTACGAGCAGTACTTC
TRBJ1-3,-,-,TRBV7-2,CASSLVVTSSSGNTIYF,TGTGCCAGCAGCTTAGTGGTGACTTCGAGCTCTGGAAACACCATATATTTT